The sequence of this T cell receptor beta chain was determined in a study of blood T cell repertoires in COVID-19. On the study more broadly: The United States, Italy and Spain provided the acute and convalescent COVID-19 samples.

Unmatched junction bases numbered 9, after V lost 2 bases and J lost 2 bases. The CDR3 runs 18 residues. The V gene's germline CDR1 is LGHDT and CDR2 YNNKEL (reference sequence). The table came from immunoSEQ multiplex PCR; TCRdb's copy has only in-frame clones and leaves some out. The sample consists of approximately 320,000 clones, roughly 90% of them appearing once. Clinical history as reported by participants underpinned cohort assignment. Symptom resolution, clearance, or two negative PCRs marked donors in Cohort 3 as recovered. The rearrangement uses TRBV3-1 (or the pseudogene TRBV3-2) and TRBJ2-7; TRBD2 aligns across 13 bases. The sequence was collected from a woman aged 18 to 35 who had recovered from COVID-19. The sample comprised PBMCs or T cells enriched from blood (not recorded which). Here the CDR3 DNA reads TGTGCCAGCAGCCAACCTGGGACTAGCGGGATAAACGCCTACGAGCAGTACTTC. Its translation is CASSQPGTSGINAYEQYF.